This T cell receptor (beta chain) was identified during a study of early T cells in non-severe SARS-CoV-2 infection. Whole-study context: Sequencing targeted bulk RNA from unsorted whole blood, leaving chains unpaired. Study-wide results and limits: Using VDJdb, the matching emphasized anti-spike CD8 responses while missing private and CD4 specificities.

This clonotype was seen many times. Antigen: not known. Attached unique molecular identifiers marked individual cDNA molecules. TCRdb passed the 5' RACE reads through MiXCR, listing each CDR3 protein once. The sample consists of 65,000 to 85,000 distinct CDR3 sequences, about 9.1% of them appearing once. This clonotype originated in an adult who was a healthcare worker with PCR-confirmed SARS-CoV-2 infection or an uninfected control (not recorded which). The sequencing used whole blood, collected at baseline.

CDR3 region: CASSLGDRVSYGYTF. The CDR3 DNA sequence: TGTGCCAGCAGCTTAGGAGACAGGGTTTCCTATGGCTACACCTTC. The genes are TRBV7-9 and TRBJ1-2; 7 bases fit TRBD1. V shed 1 base, J shed 4 bases, and the junction held 6 bases outside the gene matches. This CDR3 region has 15 residues. CDR1 is SEHNR, CDR2 FQNEAQ, per germline (reference sequence).